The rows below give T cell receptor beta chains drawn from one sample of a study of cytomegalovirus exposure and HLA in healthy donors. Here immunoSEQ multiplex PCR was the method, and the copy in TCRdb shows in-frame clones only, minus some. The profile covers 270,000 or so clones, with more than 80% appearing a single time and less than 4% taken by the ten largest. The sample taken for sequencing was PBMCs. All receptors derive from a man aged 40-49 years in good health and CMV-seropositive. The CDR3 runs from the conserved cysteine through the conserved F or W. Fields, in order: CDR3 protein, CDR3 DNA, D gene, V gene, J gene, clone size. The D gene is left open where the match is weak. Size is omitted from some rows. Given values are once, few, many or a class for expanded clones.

cdr3_aa: CASSFDRGAGYTF
cdr3_nt: TGTGCCAGCAGCTTTGACAGGGGAGCTGGCTACACCTTC
d_call: TRBD1
v_call: TRBV7-2
j_call: TRBJ1-2
clone_size: NA

cdr3_aa: CASKIGFSYEQYF
cdr3_nt: TGTGCCAGCAAAATCGGGTTCTCCTACGAGCAGTACTTC
d_call: NA
v_call: TRBV21-1
j_call: TRBJ2-7
clone_size: NA

cdr3_aa: CASNPPGGFVYNEQFF
cdr3_nt: TGTGCCAGTAACCCTCCGGGGGGATTTGTCTACAATGAGCAGTTCTTC
d_call: TRBD2
v_call: TRBV19
j_call: TRBJ2-1
clone_size: NA

cdr3_aa: CASRFSGRRHEQYF
cdr3_nt: TGTGCCAGCAGATTTAGCGGGAGGCGACACGAGCAGTACTTC
d_call: TRBD2
v_call: TRBV27
j_call: TRBJ2-7
clone_size: NA

cdr3_aa: CASARRTDYTRGGYTF
cdr3_nt: TGTGCCAGCGCCCGAAGGACGGACTACACAAGGGGTGGCTACACCTTC
d_call: NA
v_call: TRBV19
j_call: TRBJ1-2
clone_size: NA

cdr3_aa: CASSPAGQGARDQYF
cdr3_nt: TGTGCCAGCAGTCCTGCCGGACAGGGGGCTAGAGACCAGTACTTC
d_call: TRBD1
v_call: TRBV6-5
j_call: TRBJ2-5
clone_size: NA

cdr3_aa: CASSPRRTGWDTEAFF
cdr3_nt: TGTGCCAGTAGTCCCCGCCGGACAGGGTGGGACACTGAAGCTTTCTTT
d_call: TRBD1
v_call: TRBV19
j_call: TRBJ1-1
clone_size: once

cdr3_aa: CASTQDREGYGYTF
cdr3_nt: TGCGCCAGCACCCAGGACAGGGAAGGGTATGGCTACACCTTC
d_call: TRBD1
v_call: TRBV4-3
j_call: TRBJ1-2
clone_size: NA

cdr3_aa: CASSSGLLTQGGYGYTF
cdr3_nt: TGTGCCAGCAGCTCGGGGCTTTTGACACAGGGGGGCTATGGCTACACCTTC
d_call: TRBD1
v_call: TRBV11-1
j_call: TRBJ1-2
clone_size: NA

cdr3_aa: CASSLGAGGTEQFF
cdr3_nt: TGCGCCAGCAGCTTGGGAGCAGGGGGGACGGAGCAGTTCTTC
d_call: NA
v_call: TRBV5-1
j_call: TRBJ2-1
clone_size: NA

cdr3_aa: CASSMGTGQPGNTIYF
cdr3_nt: TGTGCCAGTAGTATGGGAACAGGACAACCTGGAAACACCATATATTTT
d_call: NA
v_call: TRBV19
j_call: TRBJ1-3
clone_size: NA

cdr3_aa: CASSATGLRTNEKLFF
cdr3_nt: TGTGCCAGCAGCGCGACAGGGTTGCGAACTAATGAAAAACTGTTTTTT
d_call: TRBD1
v_call: TRBV5-4
j_call: TRBJ1-4
clone_size: NA

cdr3_aa: CSAGLAVTDTQYF
cdr3_nt: TGCAGCGCGGGACTAGCGGTAACAGATACGCAGTATTTT
d_call: TRBD2
v_call: TRBV29-1
j_call: TRBJ2-3
clone_size: NA

cdr3_aa: CASSFGRAYEQYF
cdr3_nt: TGTGCCAGTAGCTTCGGGAGGGCCTACGAGCAGTACTTC
d_call: TRBD2
v_call: TRBV19
j_call: TRBJ2-7
clone_size: NA

cdr3_aa: CASSVRNSYGYTF
cdr3_nt: TGTGCCAGCAGCGTCAGAAACAGCTATGGCTACACCTTC
d_call: NA
v_call: TRBV5-6
j_call: TRBJ1-2
clone_size: NA

cdr3_aa: CASSLSTGQFTEAFF
cdr3_nt: TGTGCCAGCAGTTTATCGACGGGACAATTCACTGAAGCTTTCTTT
d_call: NA
v_call: TRBV27
j_call: TRBJ1-1
clone_size: NA

cdr3_aa: CASSDSSLAGPTGELFF
cdr3_nt: TGTGCCAGCAGTGACTCATCACTAGCGGGACCTACCGGGGAGCTGTTTTTT
d_call: TRBD2
v_call: TRBV6-4
j_call: TRBJ2-2
clone_size: NA

cdr3_aa: CASSSGDQETQYF
cdr3_nt: TGTGCCAGCAGTTCAGGTGATCAAGAGACCCAGTACTTC
d_call: NA
v_call: TRBV27
j_call: TRBJ2-5
clone_size: NA

cdr3_aa: CASRQTSGIYEQYF
cdr3_nt: TGTGCCAGCAGACAGACTAGCGGGATCTACGAGCAGTACTTC
d_call: TRBD2
v_call: TRBV11-2
j_call: TRBJ2-7
clone_size: NA

cdr3_aa: CASSSFSQETQYF
cdr3_nt: TGTGCCAGCAGCAGTTTCTCCCAAGAGACCCAGTACTTC
d_call: NA
v_call: TRBV27
j_call: TRBJ2-5
clone_size: NA

cdr3_aa: CASSPSSQTNTGELFF
cdr3_nt: TGTGCCAGCTCACCATCCTCACAGACGAACACCGGGGAGCTGTTTTTT
d_call: NA
v_call: TRBV18
j_call: TRBJ2-2
clone_size: NA

cdr3_aa: CAIRAGQGSFTEAFF
cdr3_nt: TGTGCCATCAGGGCGGGACAGGGCTCGTTCACTGAAGCTTTCTTT
d_call: TRBD1
v_call: TRBV10-3
j_call: TRBJ1-1
clone_size: once

cdr3_aa: CASSPWTEGETQYF
cdr3_nt: TGTGCCAGCAGTCCCTGGACAGAAGGAGAGACCCAGTACTTC
d_call: NA
v_call: TRBV27
j_call: TRBJ2-5
clone_size: NA

cdr3_aa: CASSISGSSYNEQFF
cdr3_nt: TGTGCCAGTAGTATAAGTGGGAGCTCCTACAATGAGCAGTTCTTC
d_call: NA
v_call: TRBV19
j_call: TRBJ2-1
clone_size: NA

cdr3_aa: CASSLLTGQETQYF
cdr3_nt: TGTGCCAGCAGCCTCCTGACAGGCCAAGAGACCCAGTACTTC
d_call: NA
v_call: TRBV2
j_call: TRBJ2-5
clone_size: NA

cdr3_aa: CASSSRDRMREQYF
cdr3_nt: TGTGCCAGCAGCTCCCGGGACAGAATGAGGGAGCAGTACTTC
d_call: TRBD1
v_call: TRBV7-9
j_call: TRBJ2-7
clone_size: few

cdr3_aa: CASSPRPGTSGRRAYEQYF
cdr3_nt: TGTGCCAGCAGCCCTCGCCCAGGGACTAGCGGGAGAAGAGCCTACGAGCAGTACTTC
d_call: TRBD2
v_call: TRBV14
j_call: TRBJ2-7
clone_size: NA

cdr3_aa: CASSTGTGTDTQYF
cdr3_nt: TGTGCTAGCAGCACCGGGACAGGCACAGATACGCAGTATTTT
d_call: TRBD1
v_call: TRBV7-7
j_call: TRBJ2-3
clone_size: NA

cdr3_aa: CASSFPIQETQYF
cdr3_nt: TGTGCCAGCAGCTTCCCCATCCAAGAGACCCAGTACTTC
d_call: NA
v_call: TRBV7-9
j_call: TRBJ2-5
clone_size: NA

cdr3_aa: CASSYGGWGTGELFF
cdr3_nt: TGTGCCAGCAGTTACGGGGGCTGGGGCACCGGGGAGCTGTTTTTT
d_call: NA
v_call: TRBV6-5
j_call: TRBJ2-2
clone_size: NA

cdr3_aa: CASSLPIAQETQYF
cdr3_nt: TGTGCCAGCAGCTTACCTATCGCCCAAGAGACCCAGTACTTC
d_call: NA
v_call: TRBV5-4
j_call: TRBJ2-5
clone_size: NA

cdr3_aa: CASSGKPDEKLFF
cdr3_nt: TGCGCCAGCAGTGGAAAACCAGATGAAAAACTGTTTTTT
d_call: NA
v_call: TRBV10-2
j_call: TRBJ1-4
clone_size: few

cdr3_aa: CTSSHWDGEREYHEQFF
cdr3_nt: TGCACCAGCAGCCATTGGGATGGCGAGCGGGAGTATCATGAGCAGTTCTTC
d_call: NA
v_call: TRBV1
j_call: TRBJ2-1
clone_size: NA

cdr3_aa: CASGHSYGQPQHF
cdr3_nt: TGTGCCAGCGGCCACTCCTACGGGCAGCCCCAGCATTTT
d_call: NA
v_call: TRBV28
j_call: TRBJ1-5
clone_size: NA

cdr3_aa: CASSVGGTRGGTEAFF
cdr3_nt: TGTGCCAGCAGCGTAGGAGGAACAAGGGGTGGGACTGAAGCTTTCTTT
d_call: NA
v_call: TRBV9
j_call: TRBJ1-1
clone_size: NA

cdr3_aa: CASSLALATNEKLFF
cdr3_nt: TGTGCCAGCAGCTTAGCGCTAGCAACTAATGAAAAACTGTTTTTT
d_call: NA
v_call: TRBV7-2
j_call: TRBJ1-4
clone_size: NA